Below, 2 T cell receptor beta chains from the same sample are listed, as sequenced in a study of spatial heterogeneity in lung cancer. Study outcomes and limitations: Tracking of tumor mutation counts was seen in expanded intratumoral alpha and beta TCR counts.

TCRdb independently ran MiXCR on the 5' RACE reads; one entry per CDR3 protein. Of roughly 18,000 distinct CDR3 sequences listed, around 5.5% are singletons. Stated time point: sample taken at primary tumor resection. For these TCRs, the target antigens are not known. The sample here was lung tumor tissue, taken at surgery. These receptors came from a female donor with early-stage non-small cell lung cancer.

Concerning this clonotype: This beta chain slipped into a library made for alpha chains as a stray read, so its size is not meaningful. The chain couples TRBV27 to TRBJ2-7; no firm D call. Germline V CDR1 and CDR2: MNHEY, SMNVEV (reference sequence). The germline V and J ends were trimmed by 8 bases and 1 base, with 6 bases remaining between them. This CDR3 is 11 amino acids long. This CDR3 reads CASGVSYEQYF. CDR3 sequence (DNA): TGTGCCAGCGGGGTTTCCTACGAGCAGTACTTC.

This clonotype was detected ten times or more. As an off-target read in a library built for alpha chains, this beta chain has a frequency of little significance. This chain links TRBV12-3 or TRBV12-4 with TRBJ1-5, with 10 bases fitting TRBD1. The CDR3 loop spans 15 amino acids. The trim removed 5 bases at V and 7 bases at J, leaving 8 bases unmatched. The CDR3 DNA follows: TGTGCCAGCAGTGCTCAGGGACAGGGGAACCAGCCCCAGCATTTT. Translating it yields CASSAQGQGNQPQHF.